Each of the 27 T cell receptor beta chains below was sequenced from the same sample in a study of OX40 agonist ivuxolimab in advanced cancers. The table came from immunoSEQ multiplex PCR; TCRdb's copy has only in-frame clones and leaves some out. Among around 47,000 clones listed, 75% to 90% were seen once. The specimen was CD4+ or CD8+ T cells sorted from blood, collected in a trial of the OX40 agonist ivuxolimab. These receptors were obtained from an adult with an advanced solid tumor such as melanoma, head and neck, liver or kidney cancer.

V is TRBV5-4 and J is TRBJ2-7; D not resolved. Germline CDR1 and CDR2: SGHNT and YYREEE (reference sequence). V lost 2 bases and J 4 bases, leaving 13 bases between the germline ends. CDR3 size: 14 residues. CDR3 sequence (DNA): TGTGCCAGCAGCTTACACCAGGCCCATTACGAGCAGTACTTC. Encoded protein: CASSLHQAHYEQYF.

The genes are TRBV11-2 and TRBJ2-2; TRBD1 aligns across 7 bases. The CDR3 has 13 residues. J gave up 5 bases and V 3 bases, and 0 bases lay outside the gene matches. Germline V gene sequence: CDR1 SGHAT, CDR2 FQNNGV. The CDR3 loop is CASSLTGTGELFF. The CDR3, as DNA: TGTGCCAGCAGCTTGACAGGGACCGGGGAGCTGTTTTTT.

The chain's CDR3 is CASSHRQGSEQYF. CDR3 nucleotide sequence: TGCGCCAGCAGCCATCGACAGGGAAGCGAGCAGTACTTC. The rearrangement uses TRBV4-3 and TRBJ2-7, with 7 bases identical to TRBD1. Trimming removed 3 bases from V and 6 bases from J; junction bases left unmatched: 5. The V gene's germline CDR1 is LGHNA and CDR2 YSLEER. CDR3 size: 13 residues.

The chain combines TRBV15 with TRBJ2-1, with D perhaps TRBD2 (6 bases). The CDR3 is made up of 16 amino acids. Between the trimmed V and J ends, which lost 0 bases and 7 bases, there was a span of 16 bases. Germline V gene sequence: CDR1 LNHNV, CDR2 YYDKDF (reference sequence). CDR3 in amino acids: CATSRDRYGAGNEQFF. The CDR3 DNA reads as TGTGCCACCAGCAGAGATCGATACGGGGCGGGGAATGAGCAGTTCTTC. The whole variable domain, remainder taken from reference TRBV15 and TRBJ2-1, is DAMVIQNPRYQVTQFGKPVTLSCSQTLNHNVMYWYQQKSSQAPKLLFHYYDKDFNNEADTPDNFQSRRPNTSFCFLDIRSPGLGDTAMYLCATSRDRYGAGNEQFFGPGTRLTVL.

This clone showed up just once. V usage is TRBV29-1 and J usage is TRBJ1-1, with 7 bases that match TRBD1. The CDR3 totals 12 residues. Trimming at V came to 6 bases and at J to 4 bases, leaving 5 bases not matched to a gene. Looked up from germline, CDR1 is SQVTM and CDR2 is ANQGSEA. CDR3 sequence: CSVGQVSTEAFF. Here the CDR3 DNA reads TGCAGCGTCGGACAGGTCTCCACTGAAGCTTTCTTT.

The chain combines TRBV7-9 with TRBJ2-7; D might be TRBD2 (6 bases). V lost 10 bases to trimming and J lost 2 bases, with 12 bases between them. Germline V lookup: CDR1 SEHNR, CDR2 FQNEAQ (reference sequence). There are 12 residues in the CDR3. The CDR3 protein is CATVGGPYEQYF. Written as DNA, the CDR3 is TGTGCCACCGTGGGAGGCCCCTACGAGCAGTACTTC.

V is TRBV7-9 and J is TRBJ2-4; D is perhaps TRBD1 (6 bases). CDR1 and CDR2 from the germline V gene are SEHNR and FQNEAQ (reference sequence). CDR3 length equals 14 residues. V dropped 3 bases and J dropped 7 bases, with 13 bases sitting between them. CDR3 DNA sequence: TGTGCCAGCAGCTTTTTAACAGGGTTGAACATTCAGTACTTC. The encoded protein is CASSFLTGLNIQYF.

This chain uses TRBV5-1 with TRBJ1-2, with 10 nucleotides matching TRBD1. Trimming removed 3 bases from V and 3 bases from J; junction bases left unmatched: 5. Per germline, CDR1 SGHRS and CDR2 YFSETQ. This CDR3 contains 15 residues. The CDR3 DNA is TGCGCCAGCAGCTCCCGGGACAGGGGCCACTATGGCTACACCTTC. This sequence encodes CASSSRDRGHYGYTF.

This chain joins TRBV7-8 and TRBJ2-7; no clear D gene. Trimming shortened V by 4 bases and J by 7 bases, and 8 bases separated the two germline ends. This CDR3 spans 11 amino acids. Germline V gives CDR1 SGHVS, CDR2 FQNEAQ. CDR3 sequence: CASSSTDEQYF. The CDR3 DNA follows: TGTGCCAGCAGCTCGACTGATGAGCAGTACTTC.

A few counts support this clone. This chain connects TRBV28 to TRBJ1-5; possibly TRBD1 for D (6 bases). Germline lookup yields CDR1 MDHEN and CDR2 SYDVKM. Trimming left V 3 bases short and J 1 base short, with 10 bases between. This CDR3 comprises 15 residues. As DNA, the CDR3 is TGTGCCAGCAGTTTCAGAGGGGGGAGCAATCAGCCCCAGCATTTT. Its translation is CASSFRGGSNQPQHF. The full variable domain, its missing parts supplied by reference TRBV28 and TRBJ1-5, is DVKVTQSSRYLVKRTGEKVFLECVQDMDHENMFWYRQDPGLGLRLIYFSYDVKMKEKGDIPEGYSVSREKKERFSLILESASTNQTSMYLCASSFRGGSNQPQHFGDGTRLSIL.

The gene calls are TRBV6-6 and TRBJ1-1; no reliable D call. V was cut by 2 bases and J by 1 base, with 11 bases left in between. From germline, CDR1 is MNHNY and CDR2 SVGAGI (reference sequence). CDR3 length: 15 residues. CDR3 amino acids: CASSYEQGQNTEAFF. The CDR3 DNA is TGTGCCAGCAGTTACGAGCAAGGGCAGAACACTGAAGCTTTCTTT.

This clone was seen just once. The V and J genes are TRBV10-3 and TRBJ2-3; 8 bases match TRBD2. The V segment lost 9 bases and the J segment 4 bases; nucleotides outside the gene matches: 6. The CDR3 spans 13 residues. The germline gives CDR1 ENHRY, CDR2 SYGVKD. The CDR3 DNA is TGTGCCATAAGGACTAGCAGTGCAGATACGCAGTATTTT. This sequence encodes CAIRTSSADTQYF.

V and J are TRBV6-1 and TRBJ2-2, with a weak D call TRBD2 (5 bases). V shed 3 bases and J shed 1 base, with 15 bases lying between them. In germline, CDR1 is MNHNS, CDR2 SASEGT. This CDR3 region has 17 residues. The CDR3 sequence: CASSDNGGDLNTGELFF. The CDR3, as DNA: TGTGCCAGCAGTGATAATGGAGGAGATTTGAACACCGGGGAGCTGTTTTTT.

This clone was found once. Other nucleotide sequences from this sample produce the same CDR3. The rearrangement links TRBV9 to TRBJ2-2; perhaps TRBD2 as D (5 bases). The CDR3 is 13 amino acids. Germline loops: CDR1 SGDLS, CDR2 YYNGEE. The V end lost 0 bases, the J end lost 5 bases, and 5 bases lay between the germline ends. CDR3 bases: TGTGCCAGCAGCGTAGGAGGGACCGGGGAGCTGTTTTTT. The encoded protein is CASSVGGTGELFF.

V and J are TRBV18 and TRBJ2-7; 8 nucleotides line up with TRBD2. Germline V lookup: CDR1 KGHSH, CDR2 LQKENI. The CDR3 spans 18 residues. V lost 3 bases, J lost 0 bases, and 13 bases stayed unmatched. This CDR3 is CASSPQGPGGLPSYEQYF. CDR3 in DNA: TGTGCCAGCTCACCCCAAGGGCCGGGGGGGCTACCCTCCTACGAGCAGTACTTC.

This clone was detected once. V gene TRBV6-1 combines with J gene TRBJ2-7, with unresolved D. In germline, CDR1 is MNHNS, CDR2 SASEGT. This CDR3 is built from 11 residues. Trimming took 6 bases from V and 1 from J, leaving 4 bases between them. The CDR3 is CASRGSYEQYF. CDR3 coding DNA: TGTGCCAGCAGGGGTTCCTACGAGCAGTACTTC.

This chain connects TRBV7-9 to TRBJ1-4; the match to TRBD1 covers 10 bases. Germline lookup yields CDR1 SEHNR and CDR2 FQNEAQ (reference sequence). This CDR3 is built from 15 residues. V dropped 4 bases and J dropped 6; count of bases not matched to a gene: 5. The CDR3 loop reads CASSSPGQGHEKLFF. DNA for the CDR3: TGTGCCAGCAGCTCCCCGGGACAGGGGCATGAAAAACTGTTTTTT. Drawing the rest from reference TRBV7-9 and TRBJ1-4, the complete variable domain is DTGVSQNPRHKITKRGQNVTFRCDPISEHNRLYWYRQTLGQGPEFLTYFQNEAQLEKSRLLSDRFSAERPKGSFSTLEIQRTEQGDSAMYLCASSSPGQGHEKLFFGSGTQLSVL.

The chain is built from TRBV10-3 and TRBJ1-4, with a tentative D call TRBD1 (5 bases). Trimming took 4 bases from V and 4 from J, leaving 13 bases between them. Germline V gene lookup returns CDR1 ENHRY and CDR2 SYGVKD. The CDR3 extends over 15 amino acids. CDR3 nucleotides: TGTGCCATCAGTGGATCGAGGGGAAATAATGAAAAACTGTTTTTT. It translates to CAISGSRGNNEKLFF.

Written as DNA, the CDR3 is TGCGCCAGCAGCCATTGGCGGGGGACCGGGGAGCTGTTTTTT. Its protein product is CASSHWRGTGELFF. This rearrangement joins TRBV4-1 to TRBJ2-2, with 7 bases identical to TRBD2. Germline trimming cut 3 bases from V and 5 bases from J; bases unmatched to any gene: 3. Germline CDR1 is MGHRA and CDR2 is YSYEKL. CDR3 length equals 14 residues.

The chain links TRBV7-9 to TRBJ2-3; 11 bases are a match to TRBD2. V dropped 6 bases and J dropped 2; count of bases not matched to a gene: 13. Germline V CDR1 and CDR2: SEHNR, FQNEAQ (reference sequence). The CDR3 has 18 residues. The CDR3 is CASRASSGGPTPTDTQYF. In nucleotides, the CDR3 is TGTGCCAGCAGGGCCTCTAGCGGGGGGCCTACCCCCACAGATACGCAGTATTTT.

The chain couples TRBV28 to TRBJ2-3, with 9 bases matching TRBD2. Per germline, CDR1 MDHEN and CDR2 SYDVKM. With 4 bases clipped from V and 4 bases from J, the junction kept 6 bases outside the gene matches. This CDR3 contains 15 residues. The CDR3 loop is CASSSGTSRADTQYF. The CDR3 DNA follows: TGTGCCAGCAGTTCCGGGACTAGCAGGGCAGATACGCAGTATTTT.

The rearrangement joins TRBV4-1 to TRBJ2-2; D unclear. Trimming took off 2 bases at V and 8 bases at J, with 6 bases between the two ends. The germline V gene encodes CDR1 MGHRA and CDR2 YSYEKL. The CDR3 covers 12 residues. For the CDR3, the DNA is TGCGCCAGCAGCCAAACGGTGGGGGAGCTGTTTTTT. Translated: CASSQTVGELFF.

The V gene is TRBV9, the J gene TRBJ2-1; the match to TRBD1 covers 9 bases. The V gene end was trimmed by 3 bases and the J gene end by 8 bases; junction bases not matched to a gene: 12. The CDR3 has 16 residues. Germline V gene lookup returns CDR1 SGDLS and CDR2 YYNGEE. In DNA form, the CDR3 reads TGTGCCAGCAGCGGGAACCACGGGACAGGGCTTTATGAGCAGTTCTTC. The encoded protein is CASSGNHGTGLYEQFF. Filled out from reference TRBV9 and TRBJ2-1, the complete variable domain reads DSGVTQTPKHLITATGQRVTLRCSPRSGDLSVYWYQQSLDQGLQFLIQYYNGEERAKGNILERFSAQQFPDLHSELNLSSLELGDSALYFCASSGNHGTGLYEQFFGPGTRLTVL.

The chain recombines TRBV29-1 with TRBJ1-2, with D perhaps matching TRBD1 (5 bases). CDR3 size: 11 residues. V gave up 8 bases and J gave up 8 bases, with 15 bases separating them. CDR1 is SQVTM and CDR2 is ANQGSEA in the germline V gene. The CDR3: CSSTGLYGYTF. The CDR3 DNA reads as TGCAGCTCGACGGGACTTTACGGCTACACCTTC.

The CDR3 bases are TGTGCCAGCAGACCGGACAGGATGAACACTGAAGCTTTCTTT. As protein: CASRPDRMNTEAFF. The chain links TRBV2 to TRBJ1-1, with 7 positions matching TRBD1. The CDR3 totals 14 residues. CDR1 and CDR2 from the germline V gene are SNHLY and FYNNEI. Germline trimming cut 6 bases from V and 0 bases from J; bases unmatched to any gene: 4. Using reference TRBV2 and TRBJ1-1 for the parts outside the CDR3, the full variable domain is EPEVTQTPSHQVTQMGQEVILRCVPISNHLYFYWYRQILGQKVEFLVSFYNNEISEKSEIFDDQFSVERPDGSNFTLKIRSTKLEDSAMYFCASRPDRMNTEAFFGQGTRLTVV.

This clone was seen just once. This chain links TRBV5-1 with TRBJ2-5; TRBD2 is a possible D gene (5 bases). Judging by the DNA end, TRBJ2-7 fits better; the J call may be wrong. This CDR3 has 14 residues. Germline assignment: CDR1 SGHRS and CDR2 YFSETQ. This CDR3 is CASSLVGSSYEQYF. The CDR3 DNA reads TGCGCCAGCAGCTTGGTAGGGAGCTCCTACGAGCAGTACTTC.

The rearrangement joins TRBV6-6 to TRBJ1-2; no clear D. Germline V gives CDR1 MNHNY, CDR2 SVGAGI (reference sequence). The V gene lost 3 bases and the J gene lost 0 bases, with 8 bases spanning the gap. The CDR3 sequence is 14 residues long. In DNA, the CDR3 is TGTGCCAGCAGTTATGGGTTGCCTAACTATGGCTACACCTTC. As protein: CASSYGLPNYGYTF.